The next 9 T cell receptor beta chains were all read from a single sample in a study of shared clonotypes between healthy human individuals. Sequencing was performed with immunoSEQ multiplex PCR; in TCRdb, only in-frame clones are kept and a portion is missing. The data show roughly 2.6 million clones, roughly nine tenths seen once. The source material was naive CD4+ T cells sorted from blood. Subset described: CD45RA+ positively selected. These receptors were taken from a man between 18 and 29 years old in good health.

The rearrangement links TRBV6-4 to TRBJ2-7; no clear D. This CDR3 is built from 15 residues. Trimming shortened V by 8 bases and J by 7 bases, and 24 bases separated the two germline ends. The V gene's germline CDR1 is MRHNA and CDR2 SNTAGT. The CDR3 spells CASERLGIAPLEQYF. CDR3 sequence (DNA): TGTGCCAGCGAGCGATTGGGTATCGCCCCTCTAGAGCAGTACTTC.

The J gene is TRBJ1-6, the V gene TRBV30, with a tentative D call TRBD1 (5 bases). CDR1 is GTSNPN, CDR2 SVGIG, per germline (reference sequence). V dropped 2 bases and J dropped 13 bases, with 15 bases sitting between them. The CDR3 has 13 residues. Here the CDR3 reads CAWSIPGPTPLHF. The CDR3 nucleotides read TGTGCCTGGAGTATTCCGGGACCGACTCCCCTCCACTTT. Looking up the rest from reference TRBV30 and TRBJ1-6 gives the full variable domain: SQTIHQWPATLVQPVGSPLSLECTVEGTSNPNLYWYRQAAGRGLQLLFYSVGIGQISSEVPQNLSASRPQDRQFILSSKKLLLSDSGFYLCAWSIPGPTPLHFGNGTRLTVT.

This clone was seen only a few times. The chain links TRBV20-1 to TRBJ1-1; unclear D gene. There are 10 residues in the CDR3. Germline lookup yields CDR1 DFQATT and CDR2 SNEGSKA (reference sequence). The germline V and J ends were trimmed by 3 bases and 10 bases, with 9 bases remaining between them. CDR3 nucleotides: TGCAGTGCTAGCGGGCTAGGAGCTTTCTTT. Its translation is CSASGLGAFF.

This chain joins TRBV10-3 and TRBJ1-6; D uncertain. V shed 3 bases and J shed 5 bases, with 11 bases lying between them. Germline CDR1 is ENHRY and CDR2 is SYGVKD. The CDR3 contains 15 residues. CDR3 in amino acids: CAISEVQLNNSPLHF. The CDR3 DNA sequence: TGTGCCATCAGTGAAGTCCAGCTAAATAATTCACCCCTCCACTTT.

The genes are TRBV27 and TRBJ2-1; 10 nucleotides agree with TRBD1. Germline CDR1 is MNHEY and CDR2 is SMNVEV (reference sequence). The CDR3 is 16 residues long. Unmatched junction bases numbered 12, after V lost 6 bases and J lost 7 bases. CDR3 amino acids: CASRRGTGQGWNEQFF. The CDR3 DNA is TGTGCCAGCAGGCGGGGGACGGGACAGGGGTGGAATGAGCAGTTCTTC.

This chain uses TRBV6-6 with TRBJ2-1; D gene ambiguous. Germline-derived CDR1 and CDR2 are MNHNY and SVGAGI (reference sequence). The CDR3 covers 11 residues. V lost 0 bases to trimming and J lost 10 bases, with 4 bases between them. Written as DNA, the CDR3 is TGTGCCAGCAGTTACTCGAGAGAGCAGTTCTTC. This sequence encodes CASSYSREQFF.

The rearrangement joins TRBV18 to TRBJ2-6; 10 nucleotides line up with TRBD1. Germline V gives CDR1 KGHSH, CDR2 LQKENI. The CDR3 is 19 amino acids. Unmatched junction bases numbered 8, after V lost 3 bases and J lost 0 bases. CDR3 nucleotides: TGTGCCAGCTCACCTACCGGGACAGGGGTGTTCTCTGGGGCCAACGTCCTGACTTTC. The encoded protein is CASSPTGTGVFSGANVLTF.

The rearrangement joins TRBV6-5 to TRBJ1-1, with D unresolved. Germline V gives CDR1 MNHEY, CDR2 SVGAGI. Trimming stripped 6 bases from V and 3 bases from J, with 11 bases between. CDR3 size: 13 residues. CDR3 loop: CASRRTDYTEAFF. In DNA form, the CDR3 reads TGTGCCAGCAGGCGGACGGACTACACTGAAGCTTTCTTT.

The chain links TRBV6-5 to TRBJ2-7; 11 positions agree with TRBD2. V trimming: 5 bases; J trimming: 2 bases; junction bases outside the gene matches: 5. CDR1 and CDR2 from the germline V gene are MNHEY and SVGAGI. This CDR3 contains 15 residues. The CDR3 DNA follows: TGTGCCAGCAGTGCGGGACTAGCGGCACCCTACGAGCAGTACTTC. Its protein is CASSAGLAAPYEQYF.